This T cell receptor (beta chain) was obtained from a study of blood T cell repertoires in COVID-19. Some clones are missing from TCRdb's copy, which holds only in-frame ones; the method was immunoSEQ multiplex PCR. This sample has around 220,000 clones, with 80% to 85% found just once. The specimen sequenced was PBMCs or T cells enriched from blood (not recorded which). The receptor's source is a woman in her thirties or forties who had recovered from COVID-19.

Here the CDR3 reads CASSLAGIDNEQFF. CDR3 in DNA: TGTGCCAGCAGCTTGGCCGGGATTGACAATGAGCAGTTCTTC. The rearrangement uses TRBV5-6 and TRBJ2-1; tentatively, D is TRBD2 (5 bases). V was trimmed by 0 bases and J by 5 bases, leaving 9 bases between them. This CDR3 comprises 14 residues. Germline V gene lookup returns CDR1 SGHDT and CDR2 YYEEEE.